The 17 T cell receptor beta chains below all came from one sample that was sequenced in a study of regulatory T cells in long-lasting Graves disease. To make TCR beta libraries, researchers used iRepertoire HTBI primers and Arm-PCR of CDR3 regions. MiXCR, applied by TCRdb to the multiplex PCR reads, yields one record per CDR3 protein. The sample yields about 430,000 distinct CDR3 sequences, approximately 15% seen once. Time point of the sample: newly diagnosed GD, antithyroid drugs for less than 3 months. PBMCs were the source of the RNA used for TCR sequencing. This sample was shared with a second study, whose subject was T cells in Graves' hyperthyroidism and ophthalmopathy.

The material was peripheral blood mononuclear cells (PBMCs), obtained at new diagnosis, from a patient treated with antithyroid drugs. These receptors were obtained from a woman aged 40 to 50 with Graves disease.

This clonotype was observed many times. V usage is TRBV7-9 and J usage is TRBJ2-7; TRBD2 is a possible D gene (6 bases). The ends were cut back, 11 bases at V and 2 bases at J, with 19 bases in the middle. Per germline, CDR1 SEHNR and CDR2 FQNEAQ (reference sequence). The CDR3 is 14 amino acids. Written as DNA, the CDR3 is TGTGCCGGCCAGAACGGGACTCCCCCCTACGAGCAGTACTTC. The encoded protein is CAGQNGTPPYEQYF.

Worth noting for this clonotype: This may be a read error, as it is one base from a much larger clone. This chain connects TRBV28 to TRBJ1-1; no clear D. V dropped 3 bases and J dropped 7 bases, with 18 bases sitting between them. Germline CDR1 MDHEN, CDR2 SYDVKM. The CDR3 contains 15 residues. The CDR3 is CASSFLGAGSIEAFF. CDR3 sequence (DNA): TGTGCCAGCAGTTTTTTGGGAGCGGGGAGCATTGAAGCTTTCTTT.

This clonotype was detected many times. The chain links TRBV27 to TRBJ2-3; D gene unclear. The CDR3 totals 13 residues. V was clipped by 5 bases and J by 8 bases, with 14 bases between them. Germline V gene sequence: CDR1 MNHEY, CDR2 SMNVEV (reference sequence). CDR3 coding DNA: TGTGCCAGCAGTCCGCTAGACGCGATTACGCAGTATTTT. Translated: CASSPLDAITQYF.

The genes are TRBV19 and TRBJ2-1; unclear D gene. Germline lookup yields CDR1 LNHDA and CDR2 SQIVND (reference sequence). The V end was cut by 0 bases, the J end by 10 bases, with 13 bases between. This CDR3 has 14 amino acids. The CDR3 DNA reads TGTGCCAGTAGTATAGATCGGATCTCCGGCGAGCAGTTCTTC. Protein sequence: CASSIDRISGEQFF.

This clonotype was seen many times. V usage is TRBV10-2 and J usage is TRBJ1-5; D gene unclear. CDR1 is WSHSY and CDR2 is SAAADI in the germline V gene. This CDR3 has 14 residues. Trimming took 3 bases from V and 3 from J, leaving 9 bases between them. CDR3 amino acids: CASSDSGPNQPQHF. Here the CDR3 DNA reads TGCGCCAGCAGTGATTCGGGCCCCAATCAGCCCCAGCATTTT.

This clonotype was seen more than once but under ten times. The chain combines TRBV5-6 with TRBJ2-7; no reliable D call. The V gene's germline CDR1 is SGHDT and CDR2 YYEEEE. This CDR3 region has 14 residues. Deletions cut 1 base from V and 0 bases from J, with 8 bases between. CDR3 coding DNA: TGTGCCAGCAGCTTGTTAGAGAGCTCCTACGAGCAGTACTTC. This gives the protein CASSLLESSYEQYF.

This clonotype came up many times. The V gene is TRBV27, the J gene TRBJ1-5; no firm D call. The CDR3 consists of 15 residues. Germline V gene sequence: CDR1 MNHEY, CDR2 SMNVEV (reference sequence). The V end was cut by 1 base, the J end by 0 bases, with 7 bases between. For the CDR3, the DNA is TGTGCCAGCAGTTTATTCCCCTATAGCAATCAGCCCCAGCATTTT. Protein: CASSLFPYSNQPQHF.

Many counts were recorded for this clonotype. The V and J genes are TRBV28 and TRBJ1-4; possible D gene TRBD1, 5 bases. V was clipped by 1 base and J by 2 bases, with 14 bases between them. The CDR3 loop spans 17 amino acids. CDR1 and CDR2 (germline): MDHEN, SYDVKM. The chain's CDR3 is CASSLLGRDMTNEKLFF. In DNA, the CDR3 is TGTGCCAGCAGTTTATTGGGCAGGGATATGACTAATGAAAAACTGTTTTTT.

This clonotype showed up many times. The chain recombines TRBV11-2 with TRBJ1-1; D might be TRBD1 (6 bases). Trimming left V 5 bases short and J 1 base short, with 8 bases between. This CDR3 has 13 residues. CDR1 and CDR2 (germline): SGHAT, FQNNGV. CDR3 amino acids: CASSEQGNTEAFF. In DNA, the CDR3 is TGTGCCAGCAGCGAACAGGGGAACACTGAAGCTTTCTTT.

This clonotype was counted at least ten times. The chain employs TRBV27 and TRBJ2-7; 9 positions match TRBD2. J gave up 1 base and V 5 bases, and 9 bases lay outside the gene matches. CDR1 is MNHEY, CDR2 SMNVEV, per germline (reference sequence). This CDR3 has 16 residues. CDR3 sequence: CASSPLGLAGSYEQYF. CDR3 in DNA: TGTGCCAGCAGTCCACTGGGGCTAGCGGGATCCTACGAGCAGTACTTC.

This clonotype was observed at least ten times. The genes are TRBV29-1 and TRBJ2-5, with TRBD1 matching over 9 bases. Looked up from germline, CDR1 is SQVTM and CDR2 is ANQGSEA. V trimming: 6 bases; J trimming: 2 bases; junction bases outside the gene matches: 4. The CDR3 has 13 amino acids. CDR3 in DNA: TGCAGCGTCCTCGACAGGGGGCAAGAGACCCAGTACTTC. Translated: CSVLDRGQETQYF.

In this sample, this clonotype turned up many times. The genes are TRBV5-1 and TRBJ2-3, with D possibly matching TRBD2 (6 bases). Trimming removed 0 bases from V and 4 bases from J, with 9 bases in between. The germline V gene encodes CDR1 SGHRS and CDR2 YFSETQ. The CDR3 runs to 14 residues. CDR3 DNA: TGCGCCAGCAGCTTGGCGGCGGGGCCAGATACGCAGTATTTT. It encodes CASSLAAGPDTQYF.

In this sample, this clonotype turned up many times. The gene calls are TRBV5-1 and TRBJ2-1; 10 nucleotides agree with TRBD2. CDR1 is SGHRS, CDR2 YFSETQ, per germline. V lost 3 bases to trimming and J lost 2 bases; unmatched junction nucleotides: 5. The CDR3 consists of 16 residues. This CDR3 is CASSSRGTSAYNEQFF. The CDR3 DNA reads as TGCGCCAGCAGCTCCCGCGGGACTAGCGCCTACAATGAGCAGTTCTTC.

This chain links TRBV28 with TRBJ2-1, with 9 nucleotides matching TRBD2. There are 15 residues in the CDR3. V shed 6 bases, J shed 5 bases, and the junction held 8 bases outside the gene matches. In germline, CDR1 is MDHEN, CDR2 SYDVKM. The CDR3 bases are TGTGCCAGCAGCACGAGTATAGCGGGAGACAATGAGCAGTTCTTC. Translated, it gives CASSTSIAGDNEQFF. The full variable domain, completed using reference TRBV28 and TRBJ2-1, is DVKVTQSSRYLVKRTGEKVFLECVQDMDHENMFWYRQDPGLGLRLIYFSYDVKMKEKGDIPEGYSVSREKKERFSLILESASTNQTSMYLCASSTSIAGDNEQFFGPGTRLTVL.

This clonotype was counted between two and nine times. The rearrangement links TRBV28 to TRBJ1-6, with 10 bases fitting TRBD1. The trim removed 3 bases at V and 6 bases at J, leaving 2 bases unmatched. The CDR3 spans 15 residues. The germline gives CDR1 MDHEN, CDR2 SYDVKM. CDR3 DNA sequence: TGTGCCAGCAGTTTCCGGACAGGGGGTAATTCACCCCTCCACTTT. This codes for CASSFRTGGNSPLHF.

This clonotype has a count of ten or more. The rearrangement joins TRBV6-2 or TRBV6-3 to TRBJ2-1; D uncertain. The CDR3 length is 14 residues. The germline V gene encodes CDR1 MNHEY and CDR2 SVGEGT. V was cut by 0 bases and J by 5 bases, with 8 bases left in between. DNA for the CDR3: TGTGCCAGCAGTTACTCAAGAACCGACAATGAGCAGTTCTTC. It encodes CASSYSRTDNEQFF.

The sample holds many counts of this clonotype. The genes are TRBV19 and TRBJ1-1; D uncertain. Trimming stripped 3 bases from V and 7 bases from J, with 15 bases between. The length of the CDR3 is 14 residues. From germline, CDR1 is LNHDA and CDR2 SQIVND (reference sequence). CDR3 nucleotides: TGTGCCAGTAGTATGCTGCCACTGACAATTGAAGCTTTCTTT. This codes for CASSMLPLTIEAFF.